This is a list of T cell receptor beta chains from one sample in a study of T cell responses to AZD1222 COVID-19 vaccine. Method: immunoSEQ multiplex PCR; TCRdb's copy keeps in-frame clones and lacks some. The sample consists of 85,000 to 100,000 clones, about nine tenths of them appearing once. Sequenced material: peripheral blood, taken on day 0 of AZD1222 vaccination. These receptors originate from an adult in good health. Both conserved end residues are part of each CDR3. The D gene is left open where the match is weak. Rows may omit the clone size; those that give it use once, few, many or a size class.

V gene	J gene	D gene	CDR3 length	clone size	CDR3 DNA	CDR3 protein
TRBV12-3/TRBV12-4	TRBJ1-1	NA	12	NA	TGTGCCAGCCGCAGCCAGAACACTGAAGCTTTCTTT	CASRSQNTEAFF
TRBV18	TRBJ1-4	TRBD1	15	NA	TGTGCCAGCTCATCTGGACAGGGGGCGACTGAAAAACTGTTTTTT	CASSSGQGATEKLFF
TRBV27	TRBJ1-6	NA	16	NA	TGTGCCAGCAGTTGGAAGAGTCGAGGAGGTAATTCACCCCTCCACTTT	CASSWKSRGGNSPLHF
TRBV27	TRBJ1-1	NA	17	NA	TGTGCCAGCAGTTTATTGGTGCGAGGGGTCACTTCCACTGAAGCTTTCTTT	CASSLLVRGVTSTEAFF
TRBV29-1	TRBJ2-3	NA	17	NA	TGCAGCGTTGCCCCCTACGATACAGCGGCGTCCACAGATACGCAGTATTTT	CSVAPYDTAASTDTQYF
TRBV19	TRBJ2-1	TRBD1	13	NA	TGTGCCAGTAGTCGGACAGGGTACAATGAGCAGTTCTTC	CASSRTGYNEQFF
TRBV5-1	TRBJ1-1	TRBD1	15	NA	TGCGCCAGCAGCCCAGGACAGGGAAGGACCACTGAAGCTTTCTTT	CASSPGQGRTTEAFF
TRBV7-3	TRBJ1-6	TRBD1	13	NA	TGTGCCAGCGGGGCTCAGGGGGATTCACCCCTCCACTTT	CASGAQGDSPLHF
TRBV10-1	TRBJ1-5	TRBD1	22	NA	TGCGCCAGCAGTGAGTCGCAACCGACCGGGACAGGGGGAAAATATAGCAATCAGCCCCAGCATTTT	CASSESQPTGTGGKYSNQPQHF
TRBV19	TRBJ2-5	TRBD2	14	NA	TGTGCCAGTAGTATAGCAGCCGGGGGGGAGACCCAGTACTTC	CASSIAAGGETQYF
TRBV5-1	TRBJ2-7	NA	13	once	TGCGCCAGCAGCACGTCCTGGTCCTACGAGCAGTACTTC	CASSTSWSYEQYF
TRBV27	TRBJ2-7	NA	15	NA	TGTGCCAGCAGTTCCGCGGCAGGGGTCACCTACGAGCAGTACTTC	CASSSAAGVTYEQYF
TRBV30	TRBJ1-5	TRBD1	16	NA	TGTGCCTGGAGCGTGACAGGGGGAGTTAGCAATCAGCCCCAGCATTTT	CAWSVTGGVSNQPQHF
TRBV7-9	TRBJ2-2	NA	14	NA	TGTGCCAGCAGACCGGGACATAACACCGGGGAGCTGTTTTTT	CASRPGHNTGELFF
TRBV3-1/TRBV3-2	TRBJ2-1	TRBD1	14	few	TGTGCCAGCAGCTATAAGGACAGGAGGAGTGAGCAGTTCTTC	CASSYKDRRSEQFF
TRBV4-2	TRBJ2-1	TRBD2	15	NA	TGTGCCAGCAGCGCTACTAGCGGGGACTACAATGAGCAGTTCTTC	CASSATSGDYNEQFF
TRBV10-3	TRBJ1-6	NA	15	NA	TGTGCCATCAGTGACCGGCAGGACCATAATTCACCCCTCCACTTT	CAISDRQDHNSPLHF
TRBV7-2	TRBJ2-5	TRBD2	15	few	TGTGCCAGCAGCTTATCTAGCGGGAGTTCTCAGACCCAGTACTTC	CASSLSSGSSQTQYF
TRBV13	TRBJ2-3	NA	16	NA	TGTGCCAGCAGCTCCGTACAGGGGCCGGGGGCAGATACGCAGTATTTT	CASSSVQGPGADTQYF
TRBV20-1	TRBJ1-2	NA	11	NA	TGCAGTGCTAAGACTGGGGCAGGCTACACCTTC	CSAKTGAGYTF
TRBV30	TRBJ2-7	NA	12	NA	TGTGCCTGGGGTCTAGCATCCTACGAGCAGTACTTC	CAWGLASYEQYF
TRBV7-9	TRBJ2-7	NA	13	NA	TGTGCCAGCAGCCCGCCTCCTGGCTGGGAGCAGTACTTC	CASSPPPGWEQYF
TRBV5-1	TRBJ2-2	NA	17	NA	TGCGCCAGCAGCTTGGACGGCCGGGGCGTGGAGACCGGGGAGCTGTTTTTT	CASSLDGRGVETGELFF
TRBV29-1	TRBJ1-6	NA	13	NA	TGCAGCGTCGCTGACGGATCTGGGTCACCCCTCCACTTT	CSVADGSGSPLHF
TRBV5-1	TRBJ2-2	NA	13	NA	TGCGCCAGCAGCACCAGAGACACCGGGGAGCTGTTTTTT	CASSTRDTGELFF
TRBV28	TRBJ2-1	TRBD2	17	NA	TGTGCCAGCAGTCCCCCCCCAACTAGCGCTGTCAACAATGAGCGGTTCTTC	CASSPPPTSAVNNERFF
TRBV19	TRBJ2-7	TRBD2	15	NA	TGTGCCAGTAGTATAGGGCCAGCGGGGATCTACGAGCAGTACTTC	CASSIGPAGIYEQYF
TRBV19	TRBJ1-4	NA	17	once	TGTGCCAGTAGAACCCCTCTCGGACTGGGAATTCGTGAAAAACTGTTTTTT	CASRTPLGLGIREKLFF
TRBV18	TRBJ2-2	TRBD1	17	NA	TGTGCCAGCTCACCCACGAGGACAGGAGGGAACACCGGGGAGCTGTTTTTT	CASSPTRTGGNTGELFF
TRBV18	TRBJ1-5	NA	13	NA	TGTGCCAGCTCACCACTAGACGATCAGCCCCAGCATTTT	CASSPLDDQPQHF
TRBV7-2	TRBJ2-1	NA	16	NA	TGTGCCAGCAGCTTAGAGGGAGCGGTCAGGCGCAATGAGCAGTTCTTC	CASSLEGAVRRNEQFF
TRBV6-5	TRBJ2-7	TRBD2	15	NA	TGTGCCAGCAGTTACTCGAGAGGGAGGGCCGAAGAGCAGTACTTC	CASSYSRGRAEEQYF
TRBV2	TRBJ2-7	NA	14	NA	TGTGCCAGCAGTGGGACACGGAGTAGAGGGGAGCAGTACTTC	CASSGTRSRGEQYF
TRBV11-1	TRBJ1-2	NA	14	NA	TGTGCCAGCAGCCCCAACTGGAGCATTTATGGCTACACCTTC	CASSPNWSIYGYTF
TRBV5-1	TRBJ2-2	NA	16	NA	TGCGCCAGCAGGTCTAAGACAGGTCGGAACACCGGGGAGCTGTTTTTT	CASRSKTGRNTGELFF
TRBV6-4	TRBJ2-1	TRBD2	15	NA	TGTGCCAGCAGTCGGATTGCGGGGAGGGACAATGAGCAGTTCTTC	CASSRIAGRDNEQFF
TRBV7-9	TRBJ1-1	NA	16	NA	TGTGCCAGCAGCTTAAAATATAATCGGGACACTACCAAAGCTTTCTTT	CASSLKYNRDTTKAFF
TRBV7-9	TRBJ1-4	NA	14	few	TGTGCCAGCAGCAATCAGGGCCTTAATGAAAAACTGTTTTTT	CASSNQGLNEKLFF
TRBV12-2	TRBJ2-2	NA	22	NA	TGTGCAAGTCGCTTAGCGAATGCCGGACTAGCGGGGTGCACTAATGGCACCGGGGAGCTGTTTTTT	CASRLANAGLAGCTNGTGELFF
TRBV5-4	TRBJ1-5	TRBD1	14	NA	TGTGCCAGCAGCCTAGGACAGGGGGATCAGCCCCAGCATTTT	CASSLGQGDQPQHF
TRBV20-1	TRBJ1-4	NA	11	few	TGCAGTGCTTTCTATAATGAAAAACTGTTTTTT	CSAFYNEKLFF
TRBV11-2	TRBJ2-7	TRBD1	14	NA	TGTGCCAGCAGCTTATCGACAGGGGGCTACGAGCAGTACTTC	CASSLSTGGYEQYF
TRBV3-1/TRBV3-2	TRBJ1-1	TRBD1	14	once	TGTGCCAGCAGCCAAAAAGACAGGGGCACTGAAGCTTTCTTT	CASSQKDRGTEAFF
TRBV18	TRBJ2-7	NA	14	NA	TGTGCCAGCTCACCACCCGCGCTTCCCGGCGAGCAGTACTTC	CASSPPALPGEQYF
TRBV5-1	TRBJ2-7	NA	14	NA	TGCGCCAGCAGCCCCGGGGGCGGTTCCTACGAGCAGTACTTC	CASSPGGGSYEQYF
TRBV7-2	TRBJ1-2	TRBD1	18	NA	TGTGCCAGCAGCTTAGTGGCCAAGGGGGCGGATGCTAACTATGGCTACACCTTC	CASSLVAKGADANYGYTF
TRBV7-2	TRBJ1-1	NA	14	NA	TGTGCCAGCAGCCTCGGGACGGGGAACACTGAAGCTTTCTTT	CASSLGTGNTEAFF
TRBV5-1	TRBJ2-1	NA	15	NA	TGCGCCAGCAGCTTGGACTCCAGGGAATACAATGAGCAGTTCTTC	CASSLDSREYNEQFF
TRBV19	TRBJ2-1	TRBD2	13	NA	TGTGCCAGTAGCGGGACTAGCCGGAATGAGCAGTTCTTC	CASSGTSRNEQFF
TRBV6-5	TRBJ1-1	TRBD1	15	NA	TGTGCCAGCAGGATTGACAGGGGAGGGAGCACTGAAGCTTTCTTT	CASRIDRGGSTEAFF
TRBV6-5	TRBJ1-1	TRBD1	14	NA	TGTGCCAGCAGTCCTCAGGGGGCCCCTACTGAAGCTTTCTTT	CASSPQGAPTEAFF
TRBV5-1	TRBJ1-1	NA	13	NA	TGCGCCAGCAGCTTGGGCGAGAACACTGAAGCTTTCTTT	CASSLGENTEAFF
TRBV10-2	TRBJ2-3	TRBD2	16	NA	TGCGCCAGCAGGCTGGTGGGGCGGGGGAGCACAGATACGCAGTATTTT	CASRLVGRGSTDTQYF